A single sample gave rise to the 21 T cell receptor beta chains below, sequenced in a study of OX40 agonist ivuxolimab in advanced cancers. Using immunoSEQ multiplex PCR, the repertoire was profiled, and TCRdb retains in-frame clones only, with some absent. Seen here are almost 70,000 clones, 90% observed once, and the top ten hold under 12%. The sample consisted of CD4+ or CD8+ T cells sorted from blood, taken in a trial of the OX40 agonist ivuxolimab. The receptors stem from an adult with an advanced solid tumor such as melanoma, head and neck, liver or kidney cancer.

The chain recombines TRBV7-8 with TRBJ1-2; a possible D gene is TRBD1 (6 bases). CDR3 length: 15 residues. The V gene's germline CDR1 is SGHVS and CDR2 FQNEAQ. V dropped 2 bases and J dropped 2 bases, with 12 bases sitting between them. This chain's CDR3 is CASSLSGVGNYGYTF. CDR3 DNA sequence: TGTGCCAGCAGCTTATCAGGGGTAGGAAACTATGGCTACACCTTC. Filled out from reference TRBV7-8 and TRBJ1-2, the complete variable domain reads GAGVSQSPRYKVAKRGQDVALRCDPISGHVSLFWYQQALGQGPEFLTYFQNEAQLDKSGLPSDRFFAERPEGSVSTLKIQRTQQEDSAVYLCASSLSGVGNYGYTFGSGTRLTVV.

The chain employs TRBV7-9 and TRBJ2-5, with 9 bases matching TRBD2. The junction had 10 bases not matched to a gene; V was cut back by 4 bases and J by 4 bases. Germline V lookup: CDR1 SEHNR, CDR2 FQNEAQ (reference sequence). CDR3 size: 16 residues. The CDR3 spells CASSSLAGVAGETQYF. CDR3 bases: TGTGCCAGCAGCTCCTTAGCGGGAGTAGCGGGAGAGACCCAGTACTTC.

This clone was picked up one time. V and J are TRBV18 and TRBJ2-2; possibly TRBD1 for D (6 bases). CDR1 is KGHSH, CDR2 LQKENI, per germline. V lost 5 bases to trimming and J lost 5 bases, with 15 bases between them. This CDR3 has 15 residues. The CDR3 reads CASSTNRVGTGELFF. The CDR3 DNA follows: TGTGCCAGCTCAACCAACAGGGTTGGAACCGGGGAGCTGTTTTTT.

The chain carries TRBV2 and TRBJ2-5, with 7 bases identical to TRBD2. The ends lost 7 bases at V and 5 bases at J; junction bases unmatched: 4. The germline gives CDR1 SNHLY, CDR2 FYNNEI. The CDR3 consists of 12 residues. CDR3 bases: TGTGCCAGCACCCCCGGGGGGGAGACCCAGTACTTC. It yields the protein CASTPGGETQYF.

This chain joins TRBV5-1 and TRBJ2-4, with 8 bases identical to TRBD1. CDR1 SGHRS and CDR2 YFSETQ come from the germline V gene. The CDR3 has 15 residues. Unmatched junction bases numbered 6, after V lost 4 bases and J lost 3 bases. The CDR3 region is CASSPGQGDKNIQYF. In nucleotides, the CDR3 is TGCGCCAGCAGCCCCGGACAGGGAGACAAAAACATTCAGTACTTC.

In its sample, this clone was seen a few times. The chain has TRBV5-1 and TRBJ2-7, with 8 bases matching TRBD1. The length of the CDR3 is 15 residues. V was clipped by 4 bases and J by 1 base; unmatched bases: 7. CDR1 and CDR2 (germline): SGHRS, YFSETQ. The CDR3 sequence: CASSPKTGVSYEQYF. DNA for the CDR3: TGCGCCAGCAGCCCGAAGACAGGGGTATCCTACGAGCAGTACTTC.

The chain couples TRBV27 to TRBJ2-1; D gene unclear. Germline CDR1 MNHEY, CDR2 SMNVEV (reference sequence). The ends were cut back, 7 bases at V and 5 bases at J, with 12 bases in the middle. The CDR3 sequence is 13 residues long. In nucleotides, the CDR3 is TGTGCCAGCACCCCCCCAACACACAATGAGCAGTTCTTC. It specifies CASTPPTHNEQFF.

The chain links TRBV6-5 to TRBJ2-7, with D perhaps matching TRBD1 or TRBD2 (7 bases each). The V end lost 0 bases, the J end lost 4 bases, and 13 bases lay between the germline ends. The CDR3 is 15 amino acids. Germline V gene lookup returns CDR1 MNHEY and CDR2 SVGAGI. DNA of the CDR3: TGTGCCAGCAGTTACTCGTGGCAGGGGGGGTACGAGCAGTACTTC. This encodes CASSYSWQGGYEQYF.

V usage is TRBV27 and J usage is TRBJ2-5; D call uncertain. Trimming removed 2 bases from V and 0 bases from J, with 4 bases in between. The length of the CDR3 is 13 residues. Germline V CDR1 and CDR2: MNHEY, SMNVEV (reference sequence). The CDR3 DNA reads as TGTGCCAGCAGTTTACAGTACCAAGAGACCCAGTACTTC. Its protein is CASSLQYQETQYF.

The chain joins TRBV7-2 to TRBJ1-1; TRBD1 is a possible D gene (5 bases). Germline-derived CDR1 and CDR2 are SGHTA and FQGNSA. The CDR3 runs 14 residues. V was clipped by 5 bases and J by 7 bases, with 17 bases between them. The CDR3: CASSTGRPNLEAFF. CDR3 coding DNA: TGTGCCAGCAGCACGGGACGGCCTAACCTTGAAGCTTTCTTT.

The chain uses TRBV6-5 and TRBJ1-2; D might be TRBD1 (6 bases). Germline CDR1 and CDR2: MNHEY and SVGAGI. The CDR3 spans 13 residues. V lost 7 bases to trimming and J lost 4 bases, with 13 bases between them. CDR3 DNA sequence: TGTGCCAGCACCTCGGACAGAAGCTATGGCTACACCTTC. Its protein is CASTSDRSYGYTF.

The CDR3 sequence: CASSFLAGGGNEQFF. The CDR3 region has the DNA TGCGCCAGCAGCTTTCTAGCGGGGGGGGGCAATGAGCAGTTCTTC. V is TRBV5-1 and J is TRBJ2-1; 12 bases align to TRBD2. Germline V lookup: CDR1 SGHRS, CDR2 YFSETQ. The V gene end was trimmed by 2 bases and the J gene end by 6 bases; junction bases not matched to a gene: 3. There are 15 residues in the CDR3.

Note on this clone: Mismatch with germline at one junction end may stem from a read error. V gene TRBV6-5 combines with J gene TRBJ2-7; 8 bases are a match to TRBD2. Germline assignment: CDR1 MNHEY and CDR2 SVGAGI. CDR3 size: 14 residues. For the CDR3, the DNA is TGTGCCCGCAGCCCGGGGGGGGGCGGGTACGAGCAGTACTTC. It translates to CARSPGGGGYEQYF.

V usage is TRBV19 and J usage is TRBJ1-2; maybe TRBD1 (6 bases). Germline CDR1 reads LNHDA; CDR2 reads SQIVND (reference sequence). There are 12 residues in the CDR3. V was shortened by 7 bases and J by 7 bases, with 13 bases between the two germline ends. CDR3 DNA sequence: TGTGCCAGTATGGGGGACAAAGTTGGCTACACCTTC. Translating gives CASMGDKVGYTF. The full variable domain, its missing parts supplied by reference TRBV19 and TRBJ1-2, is DGGITQSPKYLFRKEGQNVTLSCEQNLNHDAMYWYRQDPGQGLRLIYYSQIVNDFQKGDIAEGYSVSREKKESFPLTVTSAQKNPTAFYLCASMGDKVGYTFGSGTRLTVV.

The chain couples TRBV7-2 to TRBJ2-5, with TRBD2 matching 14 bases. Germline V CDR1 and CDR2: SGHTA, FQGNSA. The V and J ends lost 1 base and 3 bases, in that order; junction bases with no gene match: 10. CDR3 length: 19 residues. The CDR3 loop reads CASSLDRFRTSGRKETQYF. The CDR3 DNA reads TGTGCCAGCAGCTTAGACCGCTTTCGGACTAGCGGGAGGAAAGAGACCCAGTACTTC.

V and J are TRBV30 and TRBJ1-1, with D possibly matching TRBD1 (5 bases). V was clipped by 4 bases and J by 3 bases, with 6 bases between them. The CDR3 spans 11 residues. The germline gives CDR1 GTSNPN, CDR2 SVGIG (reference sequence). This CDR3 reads CAWKQDTEAFF. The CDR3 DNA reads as TGTGCCTGGAAACAGGACACTGAAGCTTTCTTT.

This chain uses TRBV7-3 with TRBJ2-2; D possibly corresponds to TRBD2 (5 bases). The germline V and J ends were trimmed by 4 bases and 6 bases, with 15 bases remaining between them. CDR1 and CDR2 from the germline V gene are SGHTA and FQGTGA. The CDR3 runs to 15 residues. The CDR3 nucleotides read TGTGCCAGCAGCTCCACCGGGCAGAGGGCCGGGGAGCTGTTTTTT. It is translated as CASSSTGQRAGELFF.

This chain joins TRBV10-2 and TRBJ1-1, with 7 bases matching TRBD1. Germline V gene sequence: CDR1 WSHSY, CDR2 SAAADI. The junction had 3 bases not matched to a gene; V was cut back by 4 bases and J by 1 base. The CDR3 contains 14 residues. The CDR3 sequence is CASSADRPNTEAFF. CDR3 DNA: TGCGCCAGCAGTGCGGACAGGCCGAACACTGAAGCTTTCTTT.

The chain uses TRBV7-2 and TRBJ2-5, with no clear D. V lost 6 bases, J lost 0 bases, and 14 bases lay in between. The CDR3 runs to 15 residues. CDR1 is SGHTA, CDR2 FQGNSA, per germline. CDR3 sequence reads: CASSSPERYQETQYF. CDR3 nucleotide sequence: TGTGCCAGCAGTTCCCCGGAGAGGTACCAAGAGACCCAGTACTTC.

CDR3 region: CASSAERGGTQYF. The CDR3 coding sequence is TGTGCCAGCAGCGCTGAAAGGGGAGGTACGCAGTATTTT. The chain links TRBV11-2 to TRBJ2-3, with D possibly TRBD2 on 6 matching bases. The V gene's germline CDR1 is SGHAT and CDR2 FQNNGV. V shed 5 bases and J shed 8 bases, with 14 bases lying between them. The CDR3 runs to 13 residues.

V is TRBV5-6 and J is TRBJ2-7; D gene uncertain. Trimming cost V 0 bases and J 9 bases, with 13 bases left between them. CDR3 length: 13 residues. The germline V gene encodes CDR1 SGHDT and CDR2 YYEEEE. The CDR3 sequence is CASSLEIHSGQYF. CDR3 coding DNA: TGTGCCAGCAGCTTGGAAATCCACTCCGGGCAGTACTTC. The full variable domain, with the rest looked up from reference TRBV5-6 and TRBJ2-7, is DAGVTQSPTHLIKTRGQQVTLRCSPKSGHDTVSWYQQALGQGPQFIFQYYEEEERQRGNFPDRFSGHQFPNYSSELNVNALLLGDSALYLCASSLEIHSGQYFGPGTRLTVT.